The 12 T cell receptor beta chains given below trace back to one sample, sequenced in a study of shared clonotypes between healthy human individuals. The assay was immunoSEQ multiplex PCR, and TCRdb's table has in-frame clones only and misses some. In the table there are 950,000 to 1,100,000 clones, 70% to 80% of which are singletons. The sequencing input was memory CD4+ T cells from PBMCs. Subset in this sample: CD45RA-negative fraction. These receptors were taken from a young man in good health. Some clones in this sample may be carry-over from other donors' samples.

The count of this clone is one. V gene TRBV27 combines with J gene TRBJ2-4, with no clear D. The CDR3 contains 16 residues. Trimming removed 5 bases at V and 0 bases at J, with 14 bases between. Germline-derived CDR1 and CDR2 are MNHEY and SMNVEV (reference sequence). CDR3 sequence (DNA): TGTGCCAGCAGTCTACGGATTACCCTAGCCAAAAACATTCAGTACTTC. This sequence encodes CASSLRITLAKNIQYF.

The chain links TRBV6-1 to TRBJ1-4; D not certain. The V gene lost 3 bases and the J gene lost 1 base, with 12 bases spanning the gap. The CDR3 has 16 residues. The V gene's germline CDR1 is MNHNS and CDR2 SASEGT. The CDR3 sequence: CASSEGRRRTNEKLFF. The CDR3, as DNA: TGTGCCAGCAGTGAGGGGAGGCGGCGAACTAATGAAAAACTGTTTTTT.

The chain joins TRBV27 to TRBJ1-5, with TRBD1 matching over 7 bases. V gave up 5 bases and J gave up 7 bases; unmatched junction bases: 5. The CDR3 extends over 13 amino acids. The germline CDR1 and CDR2 sequences are MNHEY and SMNVEV (reference sequence). CDR3 sequence reads: CASSRQGSQPQHF. The CDR3, as DNA: TGTGCCAGCAGTCGACAGGGATCACAGCCCCAGCATTTT.

V usage is TRBV19 and J usage is TRBJ2-5, with D perhaps assigned TRBD1 or TRBD2 (6 bases each). This CDR3 comprises 15 residues. The V gene lost 9 bases and the J gene lost 1 base, with 18 bases spanning the gap. Germline values: CDR1 LNHDA, CDR2 SQIVND (reference sequence). CDR3 DNA: TGTGCCAGCAGCCAAGGGGGGAAGGGCCAAGAGACCCAGTACTTC. This translates into CASSQGGKGQETQYF.

The V gene is TRBV4-2, the J gene TRBJ2-3, with 7 bases lining up with TRBD2. The CDR3 sequence is 15 residues long. After removal of 4 bases from V and 3 bases from J, the junction contained 7 bases not matched to a gene. Germline CDR1 reads LGHNA; CDR2 reads YNFKEQ. CDR3 DNA sequence: TGTGCCAGCAGCCGGGAGGGGAGCAGGACAGATACGCAGTATTTT. Residues: CASSREGSRTDTQYF.

In its sample, this clone was seen many times. Other DNA variants within this sample encode the same CDR3. The chain joins TRBV11-1 to TRBJ2-6; D unclear. Germline CDR1 SGHAT, CDR2 FQDESV (reference sequence). Trimming shortened V by 3 bases and J by 4 bases, and 4 bases separated the two germline ends. The CDR3 extends over 13 amino acids. CDR3 residues: CASSFSGANVLTF. The CDR3 DNA is TGTGCCAGCAGCTTCTCAGGGGCCAACGTCCTGACTTTC.

Many counts were recorded for this clone. V gene TRBV12-2 combines with J gene TRBJ1-1. TRBV12-2 counts as a pseudogene. There are 14 residues in the CDR3. The CDR3 region is CASRFGAEGTEAFF. In DNA form, the CDR3 reads TGTGCAAGTCGCTTCGGGGCGGAGGGCACTGAAGCTTTCTTT.

This clone was found once. The chain combines TRBV27 with TRBJ2-7, with 14 bases that match TRBD2. The ends lost 8 bases at V and 8 bases at J; junction bases unmatched: 5. CDR1 and CDR2 (germline): MNHEY, SMNVEV (reference sequence). This CDR3 contains 13 residues. CDR3 coding DNA: TGTGCCAGCGGGACTAGCGGGAGACCCCAGCAGTACTTC. Protein: CASGTSGRPQQYF.

The V and J genes are TRBV11-2 and TRBJ2-5; 7 bases are a match to TRBD1. Judging by the DNA end, TRBJ2-7 fits better; the J call may be wrong. This CDR3 region has 13 residues. CDR1 is SGHAT and CDR2 is FQNNGV in the germline V gene. In DNA, the CDR3 is TGTGCCAGCAGGCCATACAGGGGCTACGAGCAGTACTTC. As protein: CASRPYRGYEQYF.

The V call is TRBV19, the J call TRBJ1-3, with D hard to call. The CDR3 runs to 9 residues. The germline gives CDR1 LNHDA, CDR2 SQIVND (reference sequence). The CDR3 bases are TGTGTTACCAGAAACACCATATATTTT. Amino acid sequence: CVTRNTIYF.

The chain employs TRBV9 and TRBJ2-5; D perhaps matches TRBD2 (6 bases). V was trimmed by 3 bases and J by 4 bases, leaving 13 bases between them. CDR1 is SGDLS, CDR2 YYNGEE, per germline. This CDR3 contains 14 residues. CDR3 residues: CASSARPEGETQYF. DNA for the CDR3: TGTGCCAGCAGCGCCCGCCCGGAGGGAGAGACCCAGTACTTC.

The rearrangement joins TRBV6-5 to TRBJ1-2, with D hard to call. This CDR3 has 14 residues. The ends were cut back, 5 bases at V and 0 bases at J, with 10 bases in the middle. Per the germline V gene, CDR1 is MNHEY and CDR2 is SVGAGI. CDR3 in DNA: TGTGCCAGCAGTAAGGCGACCCCTAACTATGGCTACACCTTC. Translating it yields CASSKATPNYGYTF.